This entry is about one TCR beta chain. Its antigen remains unknown. These data come from a study of T cell responses to AZD1222 COVID-19 vaccine. Clones were sequenced by immunoSEQ multiplex PCR, and TCRdb holds only the in-frame ones, with some missing. The sample contains about 84,000 clones, around 85% of which appear only once. This CDR3 region has 13 residues. The V end was cut by 4 bases, the J end by 1 base, with 7 bases between. Germline assignment: CDR1 SNHLY and CDR2 FYNNEI. Study conclusions and caveats: Recipients of AZD1222 seropositive at baseline numbered only 5 to 7.

The gene calls are TRBV2 and TRBJ1-1, with D perhaps matching TRBD1 (5 bases). The sequence came from an adult who received the AZD1222 COVID-19 vaccine. The sample was peripheral blood, taken 28 days after the second AZD1222 dose. CDR3 residues: CASSVGQNTEAFF. The CDR3 DNA reads TGTGCCAGCAGTGTGGGGCAGAACACTGAAGCTTTCTTT.